This T cell receptor beta chain emerged from a study of neoadjuvant nivolumab and ipilimumab in lung cancer. This clone was recorded once. The V end was cut by 4 bases, the J end by 1 base, with 11 bases between. The CDR3 totals 14 residues. Germline lookup yields CDR1 SGHDT and CDR2 YYEEEE. TCRdb keeps only in-frame clones here, not all; method: immunoSEQ multiplex PCR. The table shows tens of thousands of clones, with more than 85% occurring only once. The chain couples TRBV5-6 to TRBJ2-5; D might be TRBD1 (5 bases). The material was blood, obtained before neoadjuvant nivolumab, alone or with ipilimumab. This TCR came from an adult with non-small cell lung cancer. Some clones in this sample may be carry-over from other donors' samples. The CDR3 DNA sequence: TGTGCCAGCAGCGCTCCAGGGATCCAAGAGACCCAGTACTTC. It specifies CASSAPGIQETQYF. Based on the CDR3 plus reference TRBV5-6 and TRBJ2-5, the full variable domain is DAGVTQSPTHLIKTRGQQVTLRCSPKSGHDTVSWYQQALGQGPQFIFQYYEEEERQRGNFPDRFSGHQFPNYSSELNVNALLLGDSALYLCASSAPGIQETQYFGPGTRLLVL.